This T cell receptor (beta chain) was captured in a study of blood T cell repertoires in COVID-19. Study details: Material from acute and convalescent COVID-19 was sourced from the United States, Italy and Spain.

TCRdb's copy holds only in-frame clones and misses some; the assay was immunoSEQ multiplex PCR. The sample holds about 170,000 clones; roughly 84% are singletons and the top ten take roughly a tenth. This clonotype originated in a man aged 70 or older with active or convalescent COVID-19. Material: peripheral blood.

CDR3 nucleotides: TGTGCCAGTAGTAAGATCCAGACAGGGCTAAATTCACCCCTCCACTTT. It specifies CASSKIQTGLNSPLHF. The chain is built from TRBV19 and TRBJ1-6; 7 nucleotides match TRBD1. V shed 4 bases, J shed 7 bases, and the junction held 10 bases outside the gene matches. The CDR3 spans 16 residues. Germline loops: CDR1 LNHDA, CDR2 SQIVND (reference sequence).